This T cell receptor beta chain was captured by sequencing in a study of blood T cells in healthy people across ages. Sample-barcoded 5' priming and a J-beta primer mix drove a second PCR of about 6 to 12 cycles. One entry per CDR3 protein, called by TCRdb with MiXCR from the 5' RACE reads. The sample gives around 620,000 distinct CDR3 sequences, about 25% of which show up once; about 18% is in the top ten. The V end lost 3 bases, the J end lost 5 bases, and 11 bases lay between the germline ends. The CDR3 totals 14 residues. Germline CDR1 and CDR2: SGDLS and YYNGEE. Study observations and caveats: TCR beta diversity, measured per million T cells, fell in a roughly linear way with age. Estimates drawn from one million T cells were deemed to understate diversity.

Remarks on this clonotype: Its antigen is not identified.

Each donor gave approximately 9.1 milliliters of peripheral blood. The receptor comes from a woman in her seventies in good health. The sequenced sample consisted of blood. The chain carries TRBV9 and TRBJ1-4, with TRBD1 as a possible D gene (5 bases). The CDR3 nucleotides are TGTGCCAGCAGCGCGCCCCACAGGAATGAAAAACTGTTTTTT. Protein: CASSAPHRNEKLFF.